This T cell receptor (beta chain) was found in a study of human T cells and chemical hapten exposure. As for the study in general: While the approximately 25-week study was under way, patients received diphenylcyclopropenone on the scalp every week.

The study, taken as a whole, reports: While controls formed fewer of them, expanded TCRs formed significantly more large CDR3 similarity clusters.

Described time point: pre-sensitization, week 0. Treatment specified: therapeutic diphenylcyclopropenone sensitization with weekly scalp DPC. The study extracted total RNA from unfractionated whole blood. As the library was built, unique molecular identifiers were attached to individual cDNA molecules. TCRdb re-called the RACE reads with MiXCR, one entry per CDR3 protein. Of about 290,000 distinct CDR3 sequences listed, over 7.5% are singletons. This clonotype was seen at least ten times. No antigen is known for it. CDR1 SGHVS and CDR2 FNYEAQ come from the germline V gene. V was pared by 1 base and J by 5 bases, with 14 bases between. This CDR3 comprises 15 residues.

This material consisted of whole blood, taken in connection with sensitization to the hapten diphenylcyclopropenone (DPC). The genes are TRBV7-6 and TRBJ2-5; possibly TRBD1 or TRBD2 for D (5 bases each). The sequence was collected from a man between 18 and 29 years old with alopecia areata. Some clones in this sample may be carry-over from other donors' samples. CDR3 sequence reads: CASSLDASREETQYF. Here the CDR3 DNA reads TGTGCCAGCAGCTTAGATGCGTCCAGGGAGGAGACCCAGTACTTC.